This entry is about one TCR beta chain. Ten or more counts support this clonotype. The target of this receptor is not known. No base-level quality is on record; no much larger clone is a single base apart. The donors were six healthy women who made up three monozygous twin pairs. All three twin pairs had been reared together and were thought likely to have met the same infectious agents and vaccines. TCR cDNA libraries were prepared from RNA that had been isolated from peripheral blood mononuclear cells. The data were taken from a study of identical twins' blood T cells (dated by TCRdb to the early 2010s). About the study as a whole: About 48 million Illumina reads were obtained across approximately twelve libraries, comprising six alpha-chain and six beta-chain libraries. Using next-generation sequencing, the study compared the TCR alpha and beta chain repertoires of three pairs of monozygous twins to assess how genetics influences repertoire formation.

Library method: 5' RACE. Instrument used: Illumina Genome Analyzer IIx. To prepare the RNA-based TCR cDNA libraries, a previously described protocol was followed, with several modifications. To prevent cross-contamination, sample-specific barcodes were added to both ends of each TCR cDNA library during cDNA synthesis and amplification. Processing in the source paper ran as follows. Each individual had between about 85,000 and nearly 500,000 identified clonotypes, and each library contained about 2 to 4 million CDR3-containing reads. Reads with improper barcode index combinations were discarded, and clonesets were then built for each library with the MiTCR software. MiTCR filtered or rescued low-quality reads and corrected PCR and sequencing errors when assembling CDR3 clonotypes. Artificial out-of-frame clonotypes were removed by being mapped to in-frame sequences, with one indel in the CDR3 allowed. V and J gene usage similarity between donors was measured as Jensen-Shannon divergence divided by mean entropy. TCRdb's own reprocessing of the public reads used fastp at Q25 and MiXCR and kept productive beta chains. Duplicate CDR3 protein sequences are folded into a single record with the most common DNA and genes. These V and J calls are TCRdb output, not the study's own analysis. This sample gives around 380,000 distinct CDR3 sequences in total; over 25% of them show up just once. The ten largest clonotypes hold approximately 6.6% of the sample.

The paper's findings and limits, for the study overall: Twin pairs were reported to be markedly more alike in V gene usage than unrelated donors were, even when looking at non-selected out-of-frame TCRbeta clonotypes. The proposed role of the TCRalpha J segment in MHC recognition during thymic selection was stated to require validation by independent studies. Because the twins were raised together, environmental influences could not be ruled out as an explanation for the similarity between twins. Looking at the most abundant TCRbeta clonotypes, every donor had more CDR3 sequences in common with her twin than with unrelated donors. The number of shared CDR3 clonotypes between two donors was mainly determined by the product of their cloneset sizes, and twins did not clearly deviate from this trend.

Sequenced: PBMCs. The origin of this receptor is a woman between 18 and 50 years old in good health.

The nucleotide sequence reads as follows: TGTGCCTGGAGTGGAGGCGGGTGGGCCACTGAAGCTTTCTTT. This yields the protein CAWSGGGWATEAFF. This sequence uses TRBV30 and TRBJ1-1; the D gene identity is not certain. According to the germline V gene (reference sequence), CDR1 reads GTSNPN and CDR2 reads SVGIG. The CDR3, from cysteine to phenylalanine, totals 14 residues. Just CDR3 DNA is preserved here, 42 bases in frame from base 1. V is pared back by 1 base and J by 4 bases, with 13 bases lying between the germline termini.